Below are 27 T cell receptor beta chains sequenced from a single sample in a study of T cells after yellow fever vaccination. TCRdb independently ran MiXCR on the 5' RACE reads; one entry per CDR3 protein. This sample has 120,000 or so distinct CDR3 sequences, with almost 9% found just once. Sequences were derived from CD8+ T cells sorted from PBMCs, sampled on the day of the yellow fever booster vaccination. The receptors were gathered from a man in his late teens or twenties who received the YFV17D yellow fever vaccine.

The rearrangement links TRBV7-2 to TRBJ1-1, with a tentative D call TRBD1 (6 bases). CDR3 length equals 14 residues. CDR1 is SGHTA, CDR2 FQGNSA, per germline. Trimming stripped 5 bases from V and 4 bases from J, with 14 bases between. The CDR3 reads CASSGRDTFTEAFF. In DNA, the CDR3 is TGTGCCAGCAGCGGCCGGGACACCTTCACTGAAGCTTTCTTT.

The chain combines TRBV18 with TRBJ1-6, with TRBD1 matching 7 bases. CDR3 size: 18 residues. V was pared by 3 bases and J by 6 bases, with 14 bases of the junction left unmatched. Germline V gives CDR1 KGHSH, CDR2 LQKENI. In DNA form, the CDR3 reads TGTGCCAGCTCACCGGGCAGGGGGGAGTCAAAGGGTAATTCACCCCTCCACTTT. This gives the protein CASSPGRGESKGNSPLHF.

Many counts were recorded for this clonotype. The rearrangement uses TRBV5-1 and TRBJ1-1; D is uncertain. The CDR3 loop spans 16 amino acids. With 4 bases removed from V and 4 bases from J, the gap between germline ends came to 20 bases. Germline CDR1 is SGHRS and CDR2 is YFSETQ. CDR3 DNA sequence: TGCGCCAGCAGCCCACGGGAGGTCACCGGGAGCACTGAAGCTTTCTTT. Residues: CASSPREVTGSTEAFF.

The chain joins TRBV7-6 to TRBJ1-5, with D maybe TRBD1 (6 bases). This CDR3 contains 14 residues. The germline V gene has CDR1 SGHVS and CDR2 FNYEAQ. V lost 4 bases and J 2 bases, leaving 9 bases between the germline ends. The CDR3 bases are TGTGCCAGCAGCTCCCGACAGGGCAATCAGCCCCAGCATTTT. Amino acid sequence: CASSSRQGNQPQHF.

A few counts support this clonotype. J is TRBJ1-1 and V is TRBV7-9; TRBD1 aligns across 7 bases. Germline V gives CDR1 SEHNR, CDR2 FQNEAQ (reference sequence). Trimming cost V 3 bases and J 0 bases; bases outside gene matches: 10. The CDR3 totals 17 residues. CDR3 amino acids: CASSFEGARLVNTEAFF. The CDR3 DNA is TGTGCCAGCAGCTTTGAGGGGGCGCGGCTCGTGAACACTGAAGCTTTCTTT.

The chain employs TRBV9 and TRBJ2-5; 7 bases are shared with TRBD2. The CDR3 sequence is 17 residues long. Germline V gene sequence: CDR1 SGDLS, CDR2 YYNGEE. V gave up 0 bases and J gave up 4 bases; unmatched junction bases: 12. The CDR3 region is CASSVEFGGVDGETQYF. The CDR3 nucleotides are TGTGCCAGCAGCGTAGAGTTTGGGGGGGTGGACGGAGAGACCCAGTACTTC.

This clonotype was counted ten times or more. The V call is TRBV20-1, the J call TRBJ2-7; D might be TRBD1 (5 bases). CDR1 and CDR2 from the germline V gene are DFQATT and SNEGSKA (reference sequence). CDR3 size: 13 residues. The germline V and J ends were trimmed by 0 bases and 12 bases, with 18 bases remaining between them. This CDR3 reads CSARDPMLDRSYV. The CDR3 region has the DNA TGCAGTGCTAGAGATCCTATGCTCGACAGATCGTACGTC.

This clonotype showed up many times. V is TRBV6-6 and J is TRBJ2-2; TRBD1 is a possible D gene (5 bases). This CDR3 has 16 amino acids. Germline CDR1 reads MNHNY; CDR2 reads SVGAGI (reference sequence). Trimming stripped 3 bases from V and 0 bases from J, with 11 bases between. CDR3 in amino acids: CASSYWTLANTGELFF. The DNA of the CDR3 is TGTGCCAGCAGTTATTGGACACTCGCGAACACCGGGGAGCTGTTTTTT.

The sample holds a few counts of this clonotype. This chain connects TRBV7-9 to TRBJ1-5, with D tentatively TRBD1 (5 bases). CDR3 length equals 13 residues. Germline V gene data show CDR1 as SEHNR and CDR2 as FQNEAQ (reference sequence). V was pared by 8 bases and J by 3 bases, with 11 bases between. CDR3 DNA sequence: TGTGCCAGCCGGGGCAAGACCAATCAGCCCCAGCATTTT. Translation: CASRGKTNQPQHF.

The V call is TRBV19, the J call TRBJ2-1; TRBD2 is a possible D gene (5 bases). The germline V gene encodes CDR1 LNHDA and CDR2 SQIVND (reference sequence). The CDR3 is 15 amino acids. Trimming stripped 5 bases from V and 0 bases from J, with 11 bases between. The CDR3 coding sequence is TGTGCCAGTAGTCGCGCTAGCTACTCCTACAATGAGCAGTTCTTC. Residues: CASSRASYSYNEQFF.

The chain joins TRBV15 to TRBJ1-2, with 11 bases matching TRBD1. V trimming: 0 bases; J trimming: 3 bases; junction bases outside the gene matches: 6. Germline V lookup: CDR1 LNHNV, CDR2 YYDKDF (reference sequence). This CDR3 spans 17 amino acids. Written as DNA, the CDR3 is TGTGCCACCAGCAGAGACGGGACAGGGGGTCCACACTATGGCTACACCTTC. Its protein is CATSRDGTGGPHYGYTF.

This clonotype was observed a handful of times. The chain carries TRBV6-5 and TRBJ2-2, with D hard to call. Per the germline V gene, CDR1 is MNHEY and CDR2 is SVGAGI. The CDR3 length is 14 residues. Trimming removed 4 bases at V and 3 bases at J, with 9 bases between. CDR3 nucleotide sequence: TGTGCCAGCAGTTCCACCCAGTACACCGGGGAGCTGTTTTTT. Its protein product is CASSSTQYTGELFF.

The genes are TRBV12-5 and TRBJ1-5; 9 bases map to TRBD1. V was clipped by 1 base and J by 5 bases; unmatched bases: 3. There are 15 residues in the CDR3. Germline-derived CDR1 and CDR2 are LGHNT and FRNRAP. The DNA of the CDR3 is TGTGCTAGTGGTTTGGGGGACAGGGATGATCAGCCCCAGCATTTT. Translating gives CASGLGDRDDQPQHF.

This clonotype has only a few counts. The J gene is TRBJ2-3, the V gene TRBV6-5; no firm D call. The CDR3 runs to 13 residues. Germline CDR1 MNHEY, CDR2 SVGAGI. Trimming took off 2 bases at V and 5 bases at J, with 8 bases between the two ends. The CDR3 DNA follows: TGTGCCAGCAGTTACCGGTGGGGAGATACGCAGTATTTT. This encodes CASSYRWGDTQYF.

The chain is built from TRBV2 and TRBJ2-1; 12 bases fit TRBD2. V was clipped by 7 bases and J by 9 bases; unmatched bases: 10. The germline CDR1 and CDR2 sequences are SNHLY and FYNNEI. There are 15 residues in the CDR3. CDR3 residues: CASNLLAGGPSEQFF. The CDR3 coding sequence is TGTGCCAGCAACCTCCTAGCGGGGGGGCCCAGTGAGCAGTTCTTC.

This chain links TRBV6-1 with TRBJ1-1; 8 nucleotides line up with TRBD1. J gave up 5 bases and V 7 bases, and 6 bases lay outside the gene matches. Germline V gene lookup returns CDR1 MNHNS and CDR2 SASEGT. The CDR3 is 13 amino acids. The CDR3 sequence: CASTLTGETEAFF. The CDR3 DNA reads as TGTGCCAGCACTCTGACAGGGGAGACTGAAGCTTTCTTT.

The sample holds a few counts of this clonotype. The chain combines TRBV12-3 or TRBV12-4 with TRBJ2-3, with D uncertain. The CDR3 runs to 13 residues. With 8 bases removed from V and 5 bases from J, the gap between germline ends came to 14 bases. The CDR3 coding sequence is TGTGCCAGCCAGGCCCCACGAGAAGATACGCAGTATTTT. This sequence encodes CASQAPREDTQYF.

This clonotype was seen at least ten times. The chain has TRBV2 and TRBJ2-2; 8 positions agree with TRBD2. Germline V CDR1 and CDR2: SNHLY, FYNNEI. The CDR3 has 16 amino acids. V shed 5 bases and J 0 bases; nucleotides not matched to a gene: 5. Here the CDR3 reads CASSRTSGANTGELFF. CDR3 sequence (DNA): TGTGCCAGCAGTCGCACTAGCGGAGCGAACACCGGGGAGCTGTTTTTT.

V usage is TRBV6-5 and J usage is TRBJ1-2; D is uncertain. There are 16 residues in the CDR3. Trimming took off 8 bases at V and 1 base at J, with 20 bases between the two ends. Germline CDR1 and CDR2: MNHEY and SVGAGI. This CDR3 is CASWGELKLDNYGYTF. The DNA of the CDR3 is TGTGCCAGCTGGGGAGAGCTCAAGCTCGATAACTATGGCTACACCTTC.

The rearrangement joins TRBV2 to TRBJ2-7; D may match TRBD1 or TRBD2 (5 bases each). The germline V and J ends were trimmed by 1 base and 7 bases, with 14 bases remaining between them. This CDR3 is built from 14 residues. Per germline, CDR1 SNHLY and CDR2 FYNNEI. CDR3 bases: TGTGCCAGCAGTGAAGGGACACTAGATTGGGAGCAGTACGTC. Encoded protein: CASSEGTLDWEQYV.

The rearrangement links TRBV20-1 to TRBJ2-4; the D is unclear. The CDR3 is 14 residues long. Germline lookup yields CDR1 DFQATT and CDR2 SNEGSKA (reference sequence). The germline V and J ends were trimmed by 2 bases and 7 bases, with 15 bases remaining between them. The CDR3 sequence is CSARLVGFGNIQYF. CDR3 DNA: TGCAGTGCTAGACTGGTTGGGTTTGGGAACATTCAGTACTTC.

This clonotype was observed a few times. The J gene is TRBJ1-5, the V gene TRBV5-6; weak D call: TRBD1 (6 bases). CDR1 SGHDT and CDR2 YYEEEE come from the germline V gene. Trimming shortened V by 2 bases and J by 3 bases, and 12 bases separated the two germline ends. The CDR3 spans 15 residues. The CDR3 reads CASSFKRQANQPQHF. The CDR3 bases are TGTGCCAGCAGCTTTAAACGACAGGCCAATCAGCCCCAGCATTTT.

This clonotype has a handful of counts. The chain's CDR3 is CASRSTGDNEQFF. The CDR3 region has the DNA TGTGCCAGCAGATCTACAGGGGACAATGAGCAGTTCTTC. V gene TRBV28 combines with J gene TRBJ2-1; 7 positions agree with TRBD1. This CDR3 contains 13 residues. The germline gives CDR1 MDHEN, CDR2 SYDVKM. V shed 6 bases, J shed 5 bases, and the junction held 4 bases outside the gene matches.

In its sample, this clonotype was seen a few times. CDR3 sequence reads: CASSEGFSYEQYF. DNA for the CDR3: TGTGCCAGCAGTGAAGGTTTCTCCTACGAGCAGTACTTC. V is TRBV2 and J is TRBJ2-7; no clear D. With 1 base removed from V and 0 bases from J, the gap between germline ends came to 4 bases. The CDR3 has 13 amino acids. Germline CDR1 and CDR2: SNHLY and FYNNEI.

This clonotype was found many times. For the CDR3, the DNA is TGTGCCAGCAGTTCAAGGGTCCCTTGGGCTTTCTTT. It yields the protein CASSSRVPWAFF. This rearrangement joins TRBV12-3 or TRBV12-4 to TRBJ1-1; the D is unclear. CDR3 length: 12 residues. V lost 4 bases, J lost 11 bases, and 14 bases lay in between.

This clonotype has a count of ten or more. The chain employs TRBV2 and TRBJ2-2; 8 positions agree with TRBD1. The CDR3 is 14 residues long. The ends lost 10 bases at V and 5 bases at J; junction bases unmatched: 9. Germline V gene lookup returns CDR1 SNHLY and CDR2 FYNNEI. In DNA form, the CDR3 reads TGTGCCACCGGGCAGGGGGCTTTGACCGGGGAGCTGTTTTTT. This codes for CATGQGALTGELFF.

This chain uses TRBV7-6 with TRBJ2-2; 10 bases agree with TRBD2. CDR1 is SGHVS and CDR2 is FNYEAQ in the germline V gene. V was clipped by 3 bases and J by 5 bases; unmatched bases: 6. This CDR3 is 16 amino acids long. The CDR3 loop is CASSFEAGGRTGELFF. Here the CDR3 DNA reads TGTGCCAGCAGCTTCGAAGCGGGGGGGCGAACCGGGGAGCTGTTTTTT. Full variable domain (missing parts from reference TRBV7-6 and TRBJ2-2): GAGVSQSPRYKVTKRGQDVALRCDPISGHVSLYWYRQALGQGPEFLTYFNYEAQQDKSGLPNDRFSAERPEGSISTLTIQRTEQRDSAMYRCASSFEAGGRTGELFFGEGSRLTVL.